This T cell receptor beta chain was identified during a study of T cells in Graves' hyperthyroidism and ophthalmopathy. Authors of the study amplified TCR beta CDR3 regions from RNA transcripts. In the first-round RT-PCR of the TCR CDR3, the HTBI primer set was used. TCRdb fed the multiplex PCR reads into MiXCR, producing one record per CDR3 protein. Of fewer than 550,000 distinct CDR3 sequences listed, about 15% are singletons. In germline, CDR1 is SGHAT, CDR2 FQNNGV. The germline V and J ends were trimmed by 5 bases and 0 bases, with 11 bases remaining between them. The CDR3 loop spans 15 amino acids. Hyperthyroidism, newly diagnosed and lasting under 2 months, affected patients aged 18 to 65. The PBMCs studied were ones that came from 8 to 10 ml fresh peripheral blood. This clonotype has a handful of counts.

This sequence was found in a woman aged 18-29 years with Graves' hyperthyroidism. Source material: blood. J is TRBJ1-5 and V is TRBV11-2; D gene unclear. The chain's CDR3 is CASSPLGNSNQPQHF. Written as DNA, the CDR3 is TGTGCCAGCAGCCCCCTCGGAAATAGCAATCAGCCCCAGCATTTT.